These T cell receptor beta chains were read from a single sample in a study of blood T cell repertoires in COVID-19. The protocol was immunoSEQ multiplex PCR, while the TCRdb copy is restricted to in-frame clones and leaves out a portion. Of more than 110,000 clones listed, around 83% are singletons. Sequencing was done on a sample of peripheral blood. Source of these receptors: a woman older than 75 with acute or convalescent COVID-19. Each CDR3 is given with its conserved first and last residue. A D gene is named only where the DNA matches it firmly. Clone sizes are given selectively: once, few, many, or a class where the clone is expanded.

>TRBV28|TRBD1|TRBJ1-1|few
CASSLPDRAGEAFF
TGTGCCAGCAGTTTACCCGACAGGGCCGGTGAAGCTTTCTTT
>TRBV5-8|-|TRBJ2-1|-
CASSHHRERGLNEQFF
TGTGCCAGCAGCCACCACAGGGAGAGAGGACTCAATGAGCAGTTCTTC
>TRBV4-2|TRBD1|TRBJ1-4|-
CASSPEGPGGGEKLFF
TGTGCCAGCAGCCCCGAAGGCCCAGGGGGTGGGGAAAAACTGTTTTTT
>TRBV5-1|TRBD2|TRBJ2-1|-
CASSLASGSGYNEQFF
TGCGCCAGCAGCTTGGCTAGCGGGAGTGGCTACAATGAGCAGTTCTTC
>TRBV19|-|TRBJ2-3|-
CASSILPGLIDTQYF
TGTGCCAGTAGTATCTTACCGGGACTTATTGATACGCAGTATTTT
>TRBV12-3/TRBV12-4|-|TRBJ1-6|-
CASSLARGSPLHF
TGTGCCAGCAGTTTAGCCAGAGGTTCACCCCTCCACTTT
>TRBV20-1|-|TRBJ1-2|few
CSASGGKGRHGYTF
TGCAGTGCTAGTGGGGGTAAAGGGAGGCATGGCTACACCTTC
>TRBV27|TRBD1|TRBJ2-6|-
CASSLSNLQGADGANVLTF
TGTGCCAGCAGTTTATCGAACCTACAGGGGGCTGATGGGGCCAACGTCCTGACTTTC
>TRBV7-9|-|TRBJ2-1|-
CASSLVTDYTYNEQFF
TGTGCCAGCAGCTTAGTAACGGACTATACCTACAATGAGCAGTTCTTC
>TRBV5-1|TRBD1|TRBJ1-2|few
CASSWTGIASGGYTF
TGCGCCAGCAGCTGGACAGGGATAGCGTCGGGGGGCTACACCTTC
>TRBV6-2/TRBV6-3|-|TRBJ1-1|-
CASSHGQRNTEAFF
TGTGCCAGCAGTCATGGACAGAGGAACACTGAAGCTTTCTTT
>TRBV18|-|TRBJ1-4|-
CASSKDRTNEKLFF
TGTGCCAGCTCTAAAGACAGGACGAATGAAAAACTGTTTTTT
>TRBV21-1|-|TRBJ2-3|-
CASSPTTSGRDKHTDTQYF
TGTGCCAGCAGCCCGACGACTAGCGGGAGGGATAAACACACAGATACGCAGTATTTT
>TRBV28|-|TRBJ1-2|-
CASSPDSSWGGYTF
TGTGCCAGCAGTCCAGACAGTTCCTGGGGTGGCTACACCTTC
>TRBV27|-|TRBJ1-6|-
CASSVNRARVSPLHF
TGTGCCAGCAGTGTAAACAGGGCACGGGTCTCACCCCTCCACTTT
>TRBV4-1|-|TRBJ1-2|-
CASSQTGYANYGYTF
TGCGCCAGCAGCCAGACTGGTTACGCTAACTATGGCTACACCTTC
>TRBV2|TRBD2|TRBJ2-5|-
CASSASGEGHQETQYF
TGTGCCAGCAGTGCTTCGGGGGAGGGCCACCAAGAGACCCAGTACTTC
>TRBV4-1|TRBD2|TRBJ2-4|-
CASSQGLASGRTGGKNIQYF
TGCGCCAGCAGCCAAGGGTTAGCTAGCGGGAGGACCGGCGGCAAAAACATTCAGTACTTC
>TRBV6-5|TRBD2|TRBJ2-3|-
CASSLSSGARGTQYF
TGTGCCAGCAGTCTCAGCAGCGGGGCTCGGGGTACGCAGTATTTT
>TRBV27|-|TRBJ1-1|once
CASSLATSTEAFF
TGTGCCAGCAGTCTCGCCACGAGCACTGAAGCTTTCTTT
>TRBV28|TRBD1|TRBJ1-1|-
CASSPGQGALLYTEAFF
TGTGCCAGCAGTCCGGGACAGGGGGCGCTTCTGTACACTGAAGCTTTCTTT
>TRBV7-6|-|TRBJ2-6|-
CASSLVGARGANVLTF
TGTGCCAGCAGCTTAGTGGGGGCGCGGGGGGCCAACGTCCTGACTTTC
>TRBV28|-|TRBJ1-4|few
CASSFGRGDGELFF
TGTGCCAGCAGTTTTGGTAGGGGCGATGGGGAACTGTTTTTT
>TRBV30|-|TRBJ2-1|once
CAWSHLGARDEQFF
TGTGCCTGGAGTCACTTGGGGGCACGGGATGAGCAGTTCTTC
>TRBV11-2|TRBD2|TRBJ2-5|-
CASSRRGELAGVGKETQYF
TGTGCCAGCAGCCGACGGGGCGAACTAGCGGGTGTTGGTAAAGAGACCCAGTACTTC
>TRBV20-1|-|TRBJ2-1|-
CSASTGTMWRESNEQFF
TGCAGTGCTAGTACAGGGACTATGTGGAGGGAGTCAAATGAGCAGTTCTTC
>TRBV28|TRBD1|TRBJ1-6|-
CASVRDSSYNSPLHF
TGTGCCAGCGTTAGGGACAGCTCCTATAATTCACCCCTCCACTTT
>TRBV12-3/TRBV12-4|-|TRBJ1-1|few
CASRGTEYTEAFF
TGTGCCAGTCGGGGGACGGAGTACACTGAAGCTTTCTTT
>TRBV7-9|TRBD2|TRBJ2-1|-
CASSSRGGSESASYNEQFF
TGTGCCAGCAGCTCCCGGGGAGGGTCTGAATCGGCGTCCTACAATGAGCAGTTCTTC
>TRBV7-3|-|TRBJ1-2|few
CASSPDSHYGYTF
TGTGCCAGCAGCCCGGACAGTCATTATGGCTACACCTTC
>TRBV27|-|TRBJ1-4|-
CASSFVGLANEKLFF
TGTGCCAGCAGTTTCGTCGGGTTAGCTAATGAAAAACTGTTTTTT
>TRBV19|TRBD1|TRBJ1-5|few
CASSILTGGAAGSGNQPQHF
TGTGCCAGTAGTATCCTGACAGGGGGGGCTGCTGGTAGTGGCAATCAGCCCCAGCATTTT
>TRBV10-3|TRBD1|TRBJ1-1|-
CAISEQGGTEAFF
TGTGCCATCAGTGAACAGGGGGGAACTGAAGCTTTCTTT
>TRBV3-1/TRBV3-2|-|TRBJ2-2|once
CASSRPAGKNTGELFF
TGTGCCAGCAGCCGACCGGCCGGGAAGAACACCGGGGAGCTGTTTTTT
>TRBV4-1|TRBD1|TRBJ1-2|-
CASSQALRGSNYGYTF
TGCGCCAGCAGCCAAGCCCTCAGGGGGTCCAACTATGGCTACACCTTC
>TRBV28|TRBD1|TRBJ1-1|-
CASSLAQGAFF
TGTGCCAGCAGTTTAGCACAGGGGGCTTTCTTT
>TRBV28|TRBD1|TRBJ1-6|-
CASSHGTGHSPLHF
TGTGCCAGCAGCCACGGGACAGGGCATTCACCCCTCCACTTT
>TRBV18|-|TRBJ1-2|-
CASSPQGQAAYGYTF
TGTGCCAGCTCACCACAAGGCCAGGCTGCCTATGGCTACACCTTC
>TRBV7-6|TRBD2|TRBJ2-1|-
CASSLASLVRGYNEQFF
TGTGCCAGCAGCTTAGCCTCCTTAGTGCGGGGGTACAATGAGCAGTTCTTC
>TRBV10-3|-|TRBJ1-1|-
CAISELGQGNTEAFF
TGTGCCATCAGTGAGCTGGGACAAGGGAACACTGAAGCTTTCTTT
>TRBV27|TRBD2|TRBJ2-1|-
CASTPLGLSRGEQFF
TGTGCCAGCACCCCACTGGGACTATCTCGGGGTGAGCAGTTCTTC
>TRBV5-6|-|TRBJ2-5|-
CASSPPGGGGETQYF
TGTGCCAGCAGCCCCCCTGGGGGAGGGGGAGAGACCCAGTACTTC
>TRBV11-2|-|TRBJ2-7|-
CASSFRADSYEQYF
TGTGCCAGCAGCTTCCGAGCTGACTCCTACGAGCAGTACTTC
>TRBV28|TRBD2|TRBJ2-1|-
CASRLSGGSSYNEQFF
TGTGCCAGCAGACTAAGCGGGGGAAGCTCCTACAATGAGCAGTTCTTC
>TRBV6-5|TRBD1|TRBJ1-1|-
CASSQQQGYTEAFF
TGTGCCAGCAGCCAACAACAGGGGTACACTGAAGCTTTCTTT
>TRBV7-8|-|TRBJ2-7|-
CASSLEGRGRSSYEQYF
TGTGCCAGCAGCTTAGAGGGCAGGGGCCGTAGCTCCTACGAGCAGTACTTC
>TRBV9|-|TRBJ2-7|-
CASSPFDTSSYEQYF
TGTGCCAGCAGCCCGTTCGACACATCCTCCTACGAGCAGTACTTC
>TRBV5-1|TRBD1|TRBJ1-1|-
CASSWGQGLGAEAFF
TGCGCCAGCAGCTGGGGACAGGGGCTTGGAGCTGAAGCTTTCTTT
>TRBV11-2|-|TRBJ2-3|-
CASSLGGAQYF
TGTGCCAGCAGCTTAGGCGGTGCGCAGTATTTT
>TRBV2|-|TRBJ1-5|-
CASSEQGFSNQPQHF
TGTGCCAGCAGTGAACAGGGATTTAGCAATCAGCCCCAGCATTTT
>TRBV3-1/TRBV3-2|-|TRBJ2-7|few
CASSQLAEQYF
TGTGCCAGCAGCCAACTGGCCGAGCAGTACTTC
>TRBV30|TRBD1|TRBJ1-3|-
CAWDRGSSGNTIYF
TGTGCCTGGGACAGGGGAAGCTCTGGAAACACCATATATTTT